The 11 T cell receptor beta chains reported below all come from one sample, sequenced in a study of regulatory T cells in long-lasting Graves disease. The authors built TCR beta libraries using iRepertoire HTBI primers and Arm-PCR of CDR3 regions. One entry per CDR3 protein results from TCRdb running MiXCR on the multiplex PCR reads. The sample lists roughly 500,000 distinct CDR3 sequences; less than 15% were seen once. As to time point: newly diagnosed GD, antithyroid drugs for less than 3 months. RNA isolated from PBMCs was used to make the TCR library. These records were also assigned to another study, of T cells in Graves' hyperthyroidism and ophthalmopathy.

Sample: peripheral blood mononuclear cells (PBMCs), taken at new diagnosis, from a patient treated with antithyroid drugs. These receptors were obtained from a woman between 45 and 60 years old with Graves disease.

In its sample, this clonotype was seen many times. The chain has TRBV5-1 and TRBJ2-7; 8 bases are shared with TRBD2. V lost 3 bases, J lost 9 bases, and 17 bases stayed unmatched. The CDR3 spans 16 residues. CDR1 and CDR2 from the germline V gene are SGHRS and YFSETQ. The CDR3 loop is CASSSTLAGLFVWQYF. The CDR3 DNA follows: TGCGCCAGCAGCTCCACCTTAGCGGGGCTCTTCGTTTGGCAGTACTTC. Combining the CDR3 with reference TRBV5-1 and TRBJ2-7 gives the whole variable domain KAGVTQTPRYLIKTRGQQVTLSCSPISGHRSVSWYQQTPGQGLQFLFEYFSETQRNKGNFPGRFSGRQFSNSRSEMNVSTLELGDSALYLCASSSTLAGLFVWQYFGPGTRLTVT.

The table lists this clonotype with a few counts. The rearrangement uses TRBV24-1 and TRBJ2-1; 11 bases align to TRBD2. From germline, CDR1 is KGHDR and CDR2 SFDVKD. This CDR3 has 16 amino acids. The trim removed 3 bases at V and 3 bases at J, leaving 3 bases unmatched. The DNA for the CDR3 is TGTGCCACCAGTGATCCGACTAGCGGGAACTACAATGAGCAGTTCTTC. The encoded protein is CATSDPTSGNYNEQFF.

This clonotype was found a few times. The V gene is TRBV29-1, the J gene TRBJ1-4; D not certain. Germline values: CDR1 SQVTM, CDR2 ANQGSEA. The CDR3 runs 15 residues. Trimming stripped 5 bases from V and 0 bases from J, with 13 bases between. This CDR3 is CSVTPNTSTNEKLFF. DNA for the CDR3: TGCAGCGTTACACCGAACACTTCAACTAATGAAAAACTGTTTTTT.

This clonotype has ten or more counts. This chain uses TRBV12-3 or TRBV12-4 with TRBJ2-7; 12 bases match TRBD1. V was pared by 3 bases and J by 7 bases, with 7 bases of the junction left unmatched. This CDR3 has 15 residues. CDR3 amino acids: CASSLGTGGIREQYF. In nucleotides, the CDR3 is TGTGCCAGCAGTTTGGGGACAGGGGGCATAAGGGAGCAGTACTTC.

There are many counts of this clonotype. CDR3 nucleotide sequence: TGTGCCAGCAGTTACTCAACAGGGGGTCAGCCCCAGCATTTT. Translated: CASSYSTGGQPQHF. The chain couples TRBV6-5 to TRBJ1-5, with TRBD1 identical over 8 bases. This CDR3 region has 14 residues. From germline, CDR1 is MNHEY and CDR2 SVGAGI. V was pared by 0 bases and J by 6 bases, with 1 base of the junction left unmatched.

The chain combines TRBV20-1 with TRBJ2-1; 11 bases fit TRBD2. Germline CDR1 is DFQATT and CDR2 is SNEGSKA (reference sequence). V dropped 1 base and J dropped 7; count of bases not matched to a gene: 3. The CDR3 totals 14 residues. CDR3 coding DNA: TGCAGTGCTAGAGCCGGGACTAGCGGTAATGAGCAGTTCTTC. It yields the protein CSARAGTSGNEQFF.

Remarks on this clonotype: Possible read error: a much larger clone is one base away. The chain recombines TRBV18 with TRBJ2-3, with 15 bases matching TRBD2. The V gene's germline CDR1 is KGHSH and CDR2 LQKENI. The CDR3 contains 19 residues. With V trimmed by 1 base and J by 4 bases, 9 bases remained unmatched. CDR3 sequence: CASSPRTSGRAVLADTQYF. CDR3 nucleotide sequence: TGTGCCAGCTCACCACGGACTAGCGGGAGGGCCGTACTCGCAGATACGCAGTATTTT.

This sequence joins TRBV11-1 and TRBJ2-1; 10 positions agree with TRBD2. This CDR3 is 15 amino acids long. Germline-derived CDR1 and CDR2 are SGHAT and FQDESV (reference sequence). J was trimmed by 7 bases and V by 5 bases; bases with no gene match: 8. The CDR3 bases are TGTGCCAGCAGCCATATTAGCGGGAGGCCGAATGAGCAGTTCTTC. As protein: CASSHISGRPNEQFF.

The rearrangement joins TRBV19 to TRBJ1-2; no firm D call. The CDR3 loop spans 11 amino acids. Germline loops: CDR1 LNHDA, CDR2 SQIVND (reference sequence). With 3 bases removed from V and 2 bases from J, the gap between germline ends came to 1 base. CDR3 nucleotides: TGTGCCAGTAGTATGAACTATGGCTACACCTTC. The encoded protein is CASSMNYGYTF.

The table lists this clonotype with a few counts. The chain links TRBV19 to TRBJ2-7; 9 bases are a match to TRBD1. Trimming removed 6 bases from V and 1 base from J; junction bases left unmatched: 10. This CDR3 comprises 16 residues. In germline, CDR1 is LNHDA, CDR2 SQIVND (reference sequence). CDR3 coding DNA: TGTGCCAGTAGCACCAGACCGGGACAGGGATCCTACGAGCAGTACTTC. It yields the protein CASSTRPGQGSYEQYF. The full variable domain, in which reference TRBV19 and TRBJ2-7 provide the parts outside the CDR3, is DGGITQSPKYLFRKEGQNVTLSCEQNLNHDAMYWYRQDPGQGLRLIYYSQIVNDFQKGDIAEGYSVSREKKESFPLTVTSAQKNPTAFYLCASSTRPGQGSYEQYFGPGTRLTVT.

This clonotype was counted at least ten times. This chain links TRBV7-3 with TRBJ1-6; tentative D call: TRBD1 (5 bases). V was shortened by 5 bases and J by 7 bases, with 12 bases between the two germline ends. Per the germline V gene, CDR1 is SGHTA and CDR2 is FQGTGA. The CDR3 spans 14 residues. The CDR3 DNA sequence: TGTGCCAGCAGCCCCCAGGGAGGGAATTCACCCCTCCACTTT. Amino acid sequence: CASSPQGGNSPLHF.